The 27 T cell receptor beta chains in this list originate from one sample, sequenced in a study of technical replicates of blood from several donors. Method: immunoSEQ multiplex PCR; TCRdb's copy keeps in-frame clones and lacks some. The sample lists 60,000 to 80,000 clones, approximately 89% seen once, with 4% to 5% in the top ten. The specimen was PBMCs. These receptors were collected from a human donor in good health. Some clones in this sample may be carry-over from other donors' samples.

In nucleotides, the CDR3 is TGTGCCAGCAGCTTTACTAGCGGGAGGGCATCCTACGAGCAGTACTTC. It encodes CASSFTSGRASYEQYF. The rearrangement uses TRBV7-2 and TRBJ2-7; 13 nucleotides agree with TRBD2. V dropped 3 bases and J dropped 1; count of bases not matched to a gene: 3. The germline CDR1 and CDR2 sequences are SGHTA and FQGNSA. This CDR3 is 16 amino acids long.

The chain carries TRBV9 and TRBJ1-3, with 11 bases identical to TRBD1. Losses at the gene ends were 0 bases for V and 8 bases for J; bases not matched to a gene: 1. The germline gives CDR1 SGDLS, CDR2 YYNGEE. This CDR3 is built from 14 residues. The CDR3 sequence: CASSVEGQGDTIYF. The CDR3, as DNA: TGTGCCAGCAGCGTAGAGGGACAGGGGGACACCATATATTTT.

The chain carries TRBV7-2 and TRBJ1-6, with 7 bases identical to TRBD1. Germline CDR1 is SGHTA and CDR2 is FQGNSA. The CDR3 totals 15 residues. The J segment lost 8 bases and the V segment lost 1 base, leaving 5 bases of the junction unmatched. DNA for the CDR3: TGTGCCAGCAGCTTAGAGACAGGGCGCGATTCACCCCTCCACTTT. Its protein is CASSLETGRDSPLHF.

This sequence joins TRBV9 and TRBJ2-1, with D possibly TRBD2 on 5 matching bases. Trimming left V 0 bases short and J 3 bases short, with 7 bases between. The CDR3 extends over 14 amino acids. In germline, CDR1 is SGDLS, CDR2 YYNGEE. For the CDR3, the DNA is TGTGCCAGCAGCGTAGACGCGGGCTACAATGAGCAGTTCTTC. It is translated as CASSVDAGYNEQFF. Drawing the rest from reference TRBV9 and TRBJ2-1, the complete variable domain is DSGVTQTPKHLITATGQRVTLRCSPRSGDLSVYWYQQSLDQGLQFLIQYYNGEERAKGNILERFSAQQFPDLHSELNLSSLELGDSALYFCASSVDAGYNEQFFGPGTRLTVL.

The chain links TRBV4-1 to TRBJ2-1; D might be TRBD2 (5 bases). The CDR3 loop spans 16 amino acids. The germline V gene encodes CDR1 MGHRA and CDR2 YSYEKL. The V gene lost 6 bases and the J gene lost 8 bases, with 23 bases spanning the gap. As DNA, the CDR3 is TGCGCCAGCAGACTCGATCTAGCCACCGGTCACGATGAGCAGTTCTTC. Protein sequence: CASRLDLATGHDEQFF.

J is TRBJ2-7 and V is TRBV6-1; D perhaps matches TRBD1 (5 bases). V lost 3 bases to trimming and J lost 0 bases, with 12 bases between them. In germline, CDR1 is MNHNS, CDR2 SASEGT. This CDR3 is built from 15 residues. The CDR3 loop is CASSDLGPSSYEQYF. In DNA form, the CDR3 reads TGTGCCAGCAGTGACCTGGGGCCTAGCTCCTACGAGCAGTACTTC.

The rearrangement joins TRBV15 to TRBJ2-7; tentative D call: TRBD1 (5 bases). The germline gives CDR1 LNHNV, CDR2 YYDKDF (reference sequence). This CDR3 comprises 18 residues. V lost 3 bases, J lost 3 bases, and 24 bases lay in between. This CDR3 is CATSSTPVGVPRGYEQYF. The CDR3 region has the DNA TGTGCCACCAGCAGCACCCCGGTAGGGGTTCCAAGGGGCTACGAGCAGTACTTC.

In this sample, this clone turned up a few times. The V call is TRBV11-3, the J call TRBJ2-6; no definite D call. Trimming cost V 0 bases and J 0 bases, with 3 bases left between them. Germline-derived CDR1 and CDR2 are SGHNT and YENEEA. The CDR3 sequence is 15 residues long. CDR3 in amino acids: CASSLDGSGANVLTF. The CDR3 DNA reads TGTGCCAGCAGCTTAGACGGCTCTGGGGCCAACGTCCTGACTTTC.

Here the CDR3 reads CASSFRLGGPTDTQYF. In DNA form, the CDR3 reads TGTGCCAGCAGCTTTCGCCTAGGCGGGCCCACAGATACGCAGTATTTT. The rearrangement joins TRBV5-4 to TRBJ2-3; TRBD2 is a possible D gene (5 bases). The germline V and J ends were trimmed by 2 bases and 2 bases, with 15 bases remaining between them. Germline CDR1 and CDR2: SGHNT and YYREEE (reference sequence). This CDR3 comprises 16 residues.

This clone was picked up one time. The CDR3 DNA follows: TGTGCCAGCACCCGTAGAGGCGCCAATCCTTGGAATGAGCAGTTCTTC. This gives the protein CASTRRGANPWNEQFF. The chain couples TRBV5-8 to TRBJ2-1, with D unresolved. Germline CDR1 is SGHTS and CDR2 is YDEGEE. CDR3 size: 16 residues. The V end lost 6 bases, the J end lost 7 bases, and 23 bases lay between the germline ends.

J is TRBJ1-2 and V is TRBV6-5; tentative D call: TRBD1 (5 bases). CDR3 length equals 13 residues. V was clipped by 6 bases and J by 4 bases, with 12 bases between them. From germline, CDR1 is MNHEY and CDR2 SVGAGI. Here the CDR3 DNA reads TGTGCCAGCAGAGTAGGGGTTTTCTATGGCTACACCTTC. This codes for CASRVGVFYGYTF.

The chain has TRBV9 and TRBJ2-3; weak D call: TRBD1 (7 bases). CDR1 and CDR2 (germline): SGDLS, YYNGEE. The CDR3 length is 16 residues. V dropped 0 bases and J dropped 2 bases, with 13 bases sitting between them. CDR3: CASSVVAGGYTDTQYF. In nucleotides, the CDR3 is TGTGCCAGCAGCGTAGTCGCAGGGGGGTACACAGATACGCAGTATTTT. The entire variable domain, with the rest obtained from reference TRBV9 and TRBJ2-3, is as follows: DSGVTQTPKHLITATGQRVTLRCSPRSGDLSVYWYQQSLDQGLQFLIQYYNGEERAKGNILERFSAQQFPDLHSELNLSSLELGDSALYFCASSVVAGGYTDTQYFGPGTRLTVL.

V usage is TRBV29-1 and J usage is TRBJ2-5; unclear D gene. CDR1 is SQVTM, CDR2 ANQGSEA, per germline. The germline V and J ends were trimmed by 2 bases and 7 bases, with 11 bases remaining between them. The CDR3 loop spans 12 amino acids. For the CDR3, the DNA is TGCAGCGTTGAAAACCCTAAAAGGACCCAGTACTTC. Translation gives CSVENPKRTQYF.

This chain links TRBV4-3 with TRBJ1-6, with TRBD1 matching 7 bases. Per germline, CDR1 LGHNA and CDR2 YSLEER. The CDR3 is made up of 14 amino acids. V lost 4 bases to trimming and J lost 8 bases; unmatched junction nucleotides: 5. CDR3 residues: CASSRGTVDSPLHF. DNA for the CDR3: TGCGCCAGCAGCCGCGGGACAGTAGATTCACCCCTCCACTTT.

The chain carries TRBV15 and TRBJ2-6; 12 bases fit TRBD1. Germline assignment: CDR1 LNHNV and CDR2 YYDKDF (reference sequence). The J segment lost 3 bases and the V segment lost 3 bases, leaving 6 bases of the junction unmatched. The CDR3 totals 18 residues. The CDR3 is CATSRTGTGGFGANVLTF. For the CDR3, the DNA is TGTGCCACCAGCAGGACCGGGACAGGGGGCTTTGGGGCCAACGTCCTGACTTTC.

The V gene is TRBV7-2, the J gene TRBJ2-5; 9 bases are shared with TRBD1. V lost 8 bases, J lost 5 bases, and 12 bases stayed unmatched. Germline loops: CDR1 SGHTA, CDR2 FQGNSA. The CDR3 loop spans 15 amino acids. The CDR3 loop is CASGRQGGRGETQYF. CDR3 DNA: TGTGCCAGCGGACGACAGGGGGGAAGAGGGGAGACCCAGTACTTC. Full variable domain (missing parts from reference TRBV7-2 and TRBJ2-5): GAGVSQSPSNKVTEKGKDVELRCDPISGHTALYWYRQSLGQGLEFLIYFQGNSAPDKSGLPSDRFSAERTGGSVSTLTIQRTQQEDSAVYLCASGRQGGRGETQYFGPGTRLLVL.

The V call is TRBV30, the J call TRBJ1-6; D unclear. The V gene lost 0 bases and the J gene lost 12 bases, with 6 bases spanning the gap. Germline values: CDR1 GTSNPN, CDR2 SVGIG (reference sequence). This CDR3 contains 11 residues. The CDR3 DNA sequence: TGTGCCTGGAGTGTAGCGGAACCCCTCCACTTT. The encoded protein is CAWSVAEPLHF.

The chain carries TRBV2 and TRBJ1-2, with no clear D. CDR3 length: 12 amino acids. V lost 4 bases, J lost 2 bases, and 5 bases lay in between. Germline V gene lookup returns CDR1 SNHLY and CDR2 FYNNEI. The CDR3 here is CASSAKNYGYTF. DNA of the CDR3: TGTGCCAGCAGTGCCAAAAACTATGGCTACACCTTC.

The rearrangement links TRBV29-1 to TRBJ2-1; the match to TRBD2 covers 8 bases. V shed 3 bases and J 4 bases; nucleotides not matched to a gene: 8. Germline CDR1 and CDR2: SQVTM and ANQGSEA. CDR3 size: 15 residues. CDR3 sequence (DNA): TGCAGCGTTGATTTAGTTCCTAGCGGGTACAATGAGCAGTTCTTC. Translated, it gives CSVDLVPSGYNEQFF.

The genes are TRBV7-2 and TRBJ1-6; 7 nucleotides align to TRBD1. J was trimmed by 8 bases and V by 3 bases; bases with no gene match: 4. Germline values: CDR1 SGHTA, CDR2 FQGNSA. CDR3 size: 14 residues. CDR3 residues: CASSFGGQDSPLHF. The CDR3 DNA is TGTGCCAGCAGCTTTGGAGGACAGGATTCACCCCTCCACTTT.

CDR3 protein: CASSLGRLIRGHTEAFF. The CDR3 DNA is TGTGCCAGCAGCTTAGGTCGTCTTATCAGGGGACATACTGAAGCTTTCTTT. V gene TRBV7-2 combines with J gene TRBJ1-1, with a tentative D call TRBD1 (6 bases). The germline CDR1 and CDR2 sequences are SGHTA and FQGNSA. The CDR3 contains 17 residues. Trimming pared 1 base from V and 5 bases from J, leaving 20 bases between.

Only a few counts were recorded for this clone. The chain uses TRBV12-5 and TRBJ2-1, with TRBD2 as a possible D gene (6 bases). Germline V gene sequence: CDR1 LGHNT, CDR2 FRNRAP. V dropped 3 bases and J dropped 10 bases, with 22 bases sitting between them. CDR3 length: 16 residues. CDR3 sequence (DNA): TGTGCTAGTGGTTTTGACCGGGCAATGGGGAGCGGGGAGCAGTTCTTC. Amino acid sequence: CASGFDRAMGSGEQFF.

This clone appeared once. The CDR3 is CASSSDEKLFF. The CDR3 coding sequence is TGTGCCAGCAGTTCTGATGAAAAACTGTTTTTT. The chain carries TRBV2 and TRBJ1-4, with D unclear. V was clipped by 5 bases and J by 6 bases, with 4 bases between them. The CDR3 is made up of 11 amino acids. CDR1 and CDR2 from the germline V gene are SNHLY and FYNNEI.

The chain uses TRBV7-2 and TRBJ1-4; D is ambiguous. This CDR3 has 14 amino acids. The germline V gene encodes CDR1 SGHTA and CDR2 FQGNSA. Trimming cost V 6 bases and J 3 bases, with 11 bases left between them. CDR3 region: CASRSTVANEKLFF. CDR3 coding DNA: TGTGCCAGCAGGTCTACAGTGGCTAATGAAAAACTGTTTTTT.

The V call is TRBV9, the J call TRBJ2-3; D remains ambiguous. Germline assignment: CDR1 SGDLS and CDR2 YYNGEE. Trimming cost V 4 bases and J 1 base, with 13 bases left between them. This CDR3 is 15 amino acids long. Here the CDR3 reads CASSLDSRRTDTQYF. CDR3 DNA sequence: TGTGCCAGCAGCTTAGATAGCAGACGCACAGATACGCAGTATTTT.

The chain has TRBV5-1 and TRBJ2-3; D remains ambiguous. The CDR3 sequence is 14 residues long. Trimming pared 1 base from V and 2 bases from J, leaving 8 bases between. In germline, CDR1 is SGHRS, CDR2 YFSETQ. Written as DNA, the CDR3 is TGCGCCAGCAGCTTGCCCCATTCCACAGATACGCAGTATTTT. Its translation is CASSLPHSTDTQYF.

This clone was counted a few times. This chain joins TRBV6-1 and TRBJ2-7; TRBD1 might be the D (6 bases). The CDR3 extends over 11 amino acids. From germline, CDR1 is MNHNS and CDR2 SASEGT. V dropped 6 bases and J dropped 3 bases, with 6 bases sitting between them. The CDR3 here is CASRDSYEQYF. The DNA for the CDR3 is TGTGCCAGCAGGGACAGCTACGAGCAGTACTTC.